This T cell receptor beta chain emerged from a study of blood T cell repertoires in COVID-19. Source study methods: Reference gene primer amplification in the assay estimated nucleated cell counts. Repertoires were generated with immunoSEQ multiplex PCR, while TCRdb's copy carries only in-frame clones and drops some. Clone size and the V and J calls come from that table; the DNA yielded D and trimming. The data contain about 200,000 clones, approximately 83% of them singletons. Germline V CDR1 and CDR2: KGHDR, SFDVKD. Losses at the gene ends were 3 bases for V and 4 bases for J; bases not matched to a gene: 5. The CDR3 runs to 15 residues. As concerns this clone: The identical CDR3 is also encoded by other nucleotide sequences in the sample.

This sequence was found in a man aged 40-49 years with acute or convalescent COVID-19. The chain is built from TRBV24-1 and TRBJ2-5; 9 bases map to TRBD1. The sample comprised peripheral blood. CDR3 region: CATSDPRQGGETQYF. The CDR3 region has the DNA TGTGCCACCAGTGATCCCCGACAGGGGGGAGAGACCCAGTACTTC.